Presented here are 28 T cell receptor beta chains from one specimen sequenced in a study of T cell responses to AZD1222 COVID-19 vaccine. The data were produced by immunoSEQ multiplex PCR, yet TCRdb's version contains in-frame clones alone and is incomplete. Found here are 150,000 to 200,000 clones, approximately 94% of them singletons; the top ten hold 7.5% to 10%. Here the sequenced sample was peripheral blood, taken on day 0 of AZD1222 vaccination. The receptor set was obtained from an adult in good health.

The DNA of the CDR3 is TGTGCCAGCAGCTTAGTCTCGGGGTCCACAGATACGCAGTATTTT. It translates to CASSLVSGSTDTQYF. The chain carries TRBV7-9 and TRBJ2-3, with D possibly being TRBD2 (5 bases). This CDR3 is built from 15 residues. The V gene lost 1 base and the J gene lost 2 bases, with 10 bases spanning the gap. Looked up from germline, CDR1 is SEHNR and CDR2 is FQNEAQ (reference sequence).

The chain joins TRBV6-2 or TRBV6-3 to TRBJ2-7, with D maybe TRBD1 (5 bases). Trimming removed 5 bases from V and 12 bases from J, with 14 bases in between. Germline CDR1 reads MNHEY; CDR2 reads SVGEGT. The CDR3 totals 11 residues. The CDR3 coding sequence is TGTGCCAGCAGTCAAGATTACAGGTGGTACTTC. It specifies CASSQDYRWYF.

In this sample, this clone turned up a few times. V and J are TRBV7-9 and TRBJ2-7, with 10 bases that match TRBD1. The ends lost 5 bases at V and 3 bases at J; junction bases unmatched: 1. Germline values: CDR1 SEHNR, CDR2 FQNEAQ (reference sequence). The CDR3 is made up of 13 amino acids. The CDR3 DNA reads TGTGCCAGCAGCCGGACAGGGGGCTACGAGCAGTACTTC. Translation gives CASSRTGGYEQYF. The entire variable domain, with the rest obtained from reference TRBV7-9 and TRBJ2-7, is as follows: DTGVSQNPRHKITKRGQNVTFRCDPISEHNRLYWYRQTLGQGPEFLTYFQNEAQLEKSRLLSDRFSAERPKGSFSTLEIQRTEQGDSAMYLCASSRTGGYEQYFGPGTRLTVT.

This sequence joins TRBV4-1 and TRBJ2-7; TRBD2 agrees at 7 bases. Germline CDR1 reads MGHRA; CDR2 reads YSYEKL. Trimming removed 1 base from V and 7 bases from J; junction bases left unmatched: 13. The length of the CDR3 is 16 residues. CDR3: CASSQGGGRGKLEQYF. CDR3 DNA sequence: TGCGCCAGCAGCCAAGGCGGGGGTCGGGGAAAATTGGAGCAGTACTTC.

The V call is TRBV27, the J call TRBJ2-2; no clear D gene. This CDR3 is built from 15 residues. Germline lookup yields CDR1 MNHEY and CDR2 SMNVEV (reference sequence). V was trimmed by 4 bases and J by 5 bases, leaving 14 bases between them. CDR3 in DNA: TGTGCCAGCAGTTGGCACAGCCAAGGGACCGGGGAGCTGTTTTTT. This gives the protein CASSWHSQGTGELFF.

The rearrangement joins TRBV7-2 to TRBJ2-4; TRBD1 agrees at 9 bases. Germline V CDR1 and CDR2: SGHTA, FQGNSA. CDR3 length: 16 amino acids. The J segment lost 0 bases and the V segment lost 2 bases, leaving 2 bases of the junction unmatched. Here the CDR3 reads CASSLTGGAAKNIQYF. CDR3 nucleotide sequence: TGTGCCAGCAGCTTAACAGGGGGCGCAGCCAAAAACATTCAGTACTTC. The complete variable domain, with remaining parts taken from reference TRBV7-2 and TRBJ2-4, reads GAGVSQSPSNKVTEKGKDVELRCDPISGHTALYWYRQSLGQGLEFLIYFQGNSAPDKSGLPSDRFSAERTGGSVSTLTIQRTQQEDSAVYLCASSLTGGAAKNIQYFGAGTRLSVL.

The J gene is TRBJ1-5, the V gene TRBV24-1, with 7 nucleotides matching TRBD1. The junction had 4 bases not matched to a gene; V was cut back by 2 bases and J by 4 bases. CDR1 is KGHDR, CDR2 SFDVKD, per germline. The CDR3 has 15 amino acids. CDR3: CATSDSGGRNQPQHF. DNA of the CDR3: TGTGCCACCAGTGATTCAGGGGGTAGGAATCAGCCCCAGCATTTT.

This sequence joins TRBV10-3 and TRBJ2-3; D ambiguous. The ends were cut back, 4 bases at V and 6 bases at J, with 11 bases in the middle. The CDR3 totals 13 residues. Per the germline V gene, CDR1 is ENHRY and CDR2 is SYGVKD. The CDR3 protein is CAISGLLQDTQYF. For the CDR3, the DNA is TGTGCCATCAGTGGCTTACTACAGGATACGCAGTATTTT.

The CDR3 loop is CASSEPDASSYEQYF. As DNA, the CDR3 is TGTGCCAGCAGTGAACCAGACGCGAGCTCCTACGAGCAGTACTTC. The chain employs TRBV2 and TRBJ2-7; D remains unclear. CDR3 length: 15 residues. Germline CDR1 and CDR2: SNHLY and FYNNEI. The V gene lost 2 bases and the J gene lost 0 bases, with 11 bases spanning the gap.

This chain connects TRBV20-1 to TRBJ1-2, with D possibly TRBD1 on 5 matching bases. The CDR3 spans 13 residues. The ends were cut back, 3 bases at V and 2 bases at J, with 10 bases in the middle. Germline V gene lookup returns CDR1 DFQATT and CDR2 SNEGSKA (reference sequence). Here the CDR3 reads CSASGDGNYGYTF. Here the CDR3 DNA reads TGCAGTGCTAGTGGGGACGGGAACTATGGCTACACCTTC.

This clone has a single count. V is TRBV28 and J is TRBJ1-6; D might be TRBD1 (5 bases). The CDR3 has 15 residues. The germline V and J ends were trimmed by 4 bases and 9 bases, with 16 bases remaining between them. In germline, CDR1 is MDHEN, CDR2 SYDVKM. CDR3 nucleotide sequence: TGTGCCAGCAGTTATATTCAGGGTCGGGGTTCACCCCTCCACTTT. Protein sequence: CASSYIQGRGSPLHF.

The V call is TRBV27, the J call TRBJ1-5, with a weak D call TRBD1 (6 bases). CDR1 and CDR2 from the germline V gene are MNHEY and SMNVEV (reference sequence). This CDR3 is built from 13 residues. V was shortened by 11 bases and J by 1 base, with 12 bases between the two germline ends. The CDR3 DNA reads TGTGCCTGTGGGGGCAGCAGCAATCAGCCCCAGCATTTT. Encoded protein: CACGGSSNQPQHF.

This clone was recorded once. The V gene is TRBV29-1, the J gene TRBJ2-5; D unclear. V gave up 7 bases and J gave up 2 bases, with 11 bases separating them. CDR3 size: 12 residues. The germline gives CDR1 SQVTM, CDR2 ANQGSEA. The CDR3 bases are TGCAGCGGAGCGAGAGCGCAAGAGACCCAGTACTTC. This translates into CSGARAQETQYF.

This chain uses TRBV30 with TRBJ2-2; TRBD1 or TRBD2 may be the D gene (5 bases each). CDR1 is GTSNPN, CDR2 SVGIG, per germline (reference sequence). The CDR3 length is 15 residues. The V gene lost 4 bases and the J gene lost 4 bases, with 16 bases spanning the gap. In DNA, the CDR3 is TGTGCCTGGAATCCATGGGGGTATGGCACCGGGGAGCTGTTTTTT. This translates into CAWNPWGYGTGELFF.

DNA of the CDR3: TGTGCCAGCAGCTTAGGGGCTTCAACTAATGAAAAACTGTTTTTT. It yields the protein CASSLGASTNEKLFF. V usage is TRBV11-2 and J usage is TRBJ1-4; D is ambiguous. Germline V gives CDR1 SGHAT, CDR2 FQNNGV. Trimming removed 1 base from V and 0 bases from J, with 6 bases in between. CDR3 length: 15 amino acids.

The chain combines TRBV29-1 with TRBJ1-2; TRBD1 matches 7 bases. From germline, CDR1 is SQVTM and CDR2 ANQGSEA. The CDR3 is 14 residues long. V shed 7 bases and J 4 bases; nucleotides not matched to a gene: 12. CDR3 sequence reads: CSADRDRNGYGYTF. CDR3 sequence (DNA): TGCAGCGCTGACCGGGACAGAAATGGCTATGGCTACACCTTC.

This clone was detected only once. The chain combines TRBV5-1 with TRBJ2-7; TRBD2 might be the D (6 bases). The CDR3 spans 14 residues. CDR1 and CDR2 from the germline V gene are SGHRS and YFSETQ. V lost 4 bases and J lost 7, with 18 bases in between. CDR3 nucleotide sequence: TGCGCCAGCAGCCTCGGGACTGTTTACGATGAGCAGTACTTC. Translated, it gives CASSLGTVYDEQYF.

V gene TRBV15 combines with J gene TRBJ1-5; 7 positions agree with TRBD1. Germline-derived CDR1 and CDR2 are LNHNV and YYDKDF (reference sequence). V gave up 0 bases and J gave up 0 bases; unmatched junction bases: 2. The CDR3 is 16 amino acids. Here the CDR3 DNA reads TGTGCCACCAGCAGAGACCGACAGGGTAGCAATCAGCCCCAGCATTTT. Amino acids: CATSRDRQGSNQPQHF.

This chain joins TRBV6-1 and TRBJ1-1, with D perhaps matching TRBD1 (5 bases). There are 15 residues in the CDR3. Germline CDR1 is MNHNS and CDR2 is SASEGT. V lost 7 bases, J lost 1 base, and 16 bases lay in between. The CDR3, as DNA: TGTGCCAGCACTATTCCGGGACTCCCGAACACTGAAGCTTTCTTT. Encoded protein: CASTIPGLPNTEAFF.

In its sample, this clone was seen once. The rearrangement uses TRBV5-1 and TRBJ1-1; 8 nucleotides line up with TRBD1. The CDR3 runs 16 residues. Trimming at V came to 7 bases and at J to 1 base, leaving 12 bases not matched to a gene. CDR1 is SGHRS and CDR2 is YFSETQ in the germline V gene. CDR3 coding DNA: TGCGCCAGCTCGCCGGGACAGGAGTTTAAGAACACTGAAGCTTTCTTT. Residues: CASSPGQEFKNTEAFF.

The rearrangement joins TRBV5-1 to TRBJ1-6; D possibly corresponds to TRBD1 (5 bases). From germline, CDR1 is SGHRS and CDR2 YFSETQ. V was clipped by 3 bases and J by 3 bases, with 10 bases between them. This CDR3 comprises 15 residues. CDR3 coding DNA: TGCGCCAGCAGCTCCGGGGGGGGCTATAATTCACCCCTCCACTTT. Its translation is CASSSGGGYNSPLHF.

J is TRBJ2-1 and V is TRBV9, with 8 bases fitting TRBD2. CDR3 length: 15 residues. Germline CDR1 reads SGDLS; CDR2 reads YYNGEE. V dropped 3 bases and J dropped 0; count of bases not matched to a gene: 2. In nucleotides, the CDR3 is TGTGCCAGCAGCGCGCGGGAGGCCTCCTACAATGAGCAGTTCTTC. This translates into CASSAREASYNEQFF.

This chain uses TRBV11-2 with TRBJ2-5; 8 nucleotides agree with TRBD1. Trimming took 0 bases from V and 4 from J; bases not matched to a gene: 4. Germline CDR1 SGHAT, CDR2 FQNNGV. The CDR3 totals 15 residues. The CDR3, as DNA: TGTGCCAGCAGCTTAGACAGGGGGCGAAGAGAGACCCAGTACTTC. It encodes CASSLDRGRRETQYF.

The CDR3, as DNA: TGCGCCAGCAGGCCGGGGGGGTTTGGAGAGACCCAGTACTTC. It specifies CASRPGGFGETQYF. The rearrangement uses TRBV5-1 and TRBJ2-5; 8 nucleotides line up with TRBD2. There are 14 residues in the CDR3. V shed 5 bases, J shed 4 bases, and the junction held 7 bases outside the gene matches. Germline CDR1 and CDR2: SGHRS and YFSETQ. Full variable domain (rest looked up from reference TRBV5-1 and TRBJ2-5): KAGVTQTPRYLIKTRGQQVTLSCSPISGHRSVSWYQQTPGQGLQFLFEYFSETQRNKGNFPGRFSGRQFSNSRSEMNVSTLELGDSALYLCASRPGGFGETQYFGPGTRLLVL.

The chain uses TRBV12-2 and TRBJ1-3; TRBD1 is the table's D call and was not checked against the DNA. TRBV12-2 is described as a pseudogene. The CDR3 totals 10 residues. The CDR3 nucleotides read TGTGCAAGTCGCCCCCCAGCCATATATTTT. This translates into CASRPPAIYF.

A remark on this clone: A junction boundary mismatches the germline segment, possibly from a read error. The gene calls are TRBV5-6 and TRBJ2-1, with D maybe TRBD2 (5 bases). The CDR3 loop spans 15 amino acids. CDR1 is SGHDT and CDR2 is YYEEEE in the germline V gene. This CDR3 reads CASRLDWSSYNEQFF. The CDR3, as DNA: TGTGCCAGCAGGTTGGACTGGAGCTCCTACAATGAGCAGTTCTTC.

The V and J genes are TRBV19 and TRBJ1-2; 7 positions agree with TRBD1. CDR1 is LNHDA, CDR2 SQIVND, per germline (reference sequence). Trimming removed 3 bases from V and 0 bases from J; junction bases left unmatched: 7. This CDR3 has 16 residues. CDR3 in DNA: TGTGCCAGTAGTATCGCCCCCCAGGGGGCTAACTATGGCTACACCTTC. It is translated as CASSIAPQGANYGYTF. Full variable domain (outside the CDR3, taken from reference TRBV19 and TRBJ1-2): DGGITQSPKYLFRKEGQNVTLSCEQNLNHDAMYWYRQDPGQGLRLIYYSQIVNDFQKGDIAEGYSVSREKKESFPLTVTSAQKNPTAFYLCASSIAPQGANYGYTFGSGTRLTVV.

CDR3 sequence reads: CASSQDAPSAGPGVKNEQYF. As DNA, the CDR3 is TGCGCCAGCAGCCAAGATGCTCCTTCAGCAGGGCCTGGGGTAAAAAACGAGCAGTACTTC. The chain recombines TRBV4-1 with TRBJ2-7; D possibly corresponds to TRBD1 (5 bases). The CDR3 extends over 20 amino acids. From germline, CDR1 is MGHRA and CDR2 YSYEKL. V was cut by 0 bases and J by 5 bases, with 29 bases left in between.